The clone carrying this T cell receptor beta chain appeared many times. The antigen is unknown. These data come from a study of T cells in Graves' hyperthyroidism and ophthalmopathy. Using around 10 ml of fresh peripheral blood, PBMCs were prepared. RNA transcripts gave rise to amplified TCR beta CDR3 regions. The TCR CDR3 was amplified in a first-round RT-PCR using the HTBI primer set. TCRdb passed the multiplex PCR reads through MiXCR, listing each CDR3 protein once. This sample carries about 380,000 distinct CDR3 sequences, 13% of them seen once, and the ten largest clones take around 20%. General study findings and limits: Also found in blood were most expanded thyroid clonotypes above 0.001.

The V gene's germline CDR1 is SGHAT and CDR2 FQNNGV. The length of the CDR3 is 14 residues. J was trimmed by 6 bases and V by 1 base; bases with no gene match: 4. Sequenced: blood. This TCR was sampled from a man younger than 45 with Graves' hyperthyroidism that later progressed to Graves' ophthalmopathy. The chain employs TRBV11-2 and TRBJ2-3; 7 bases line up with TRBD2. The DNA of the CDR3 is TGTGCCAGCAGCTTAGGGGGGGGAGAGGATACGCAGTATTTT. Amino acid sequence: CASSLGGGEDTQYF.